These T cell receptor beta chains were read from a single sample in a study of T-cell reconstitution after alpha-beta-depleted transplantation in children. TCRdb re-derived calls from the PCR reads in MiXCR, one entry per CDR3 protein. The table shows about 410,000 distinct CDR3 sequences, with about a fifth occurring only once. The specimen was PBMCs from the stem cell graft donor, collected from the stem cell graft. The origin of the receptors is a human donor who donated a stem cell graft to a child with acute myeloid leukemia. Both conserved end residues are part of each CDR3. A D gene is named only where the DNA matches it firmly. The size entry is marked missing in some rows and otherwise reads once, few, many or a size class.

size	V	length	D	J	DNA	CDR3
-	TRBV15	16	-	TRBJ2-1	TGTGCCACCAGCAGAGTGATGGATTTCCCCTACAATGAGCAGTTCTTC	CATSRVMDFPYNEQFF
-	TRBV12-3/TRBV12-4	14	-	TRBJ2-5	TGTGCCAGCAGACCTGGGACTGCCACCCAGACCCAGTACTTC	CASRPGTATQTQYF
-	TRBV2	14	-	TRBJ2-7	TGTGCCATCGCGAGCTGGGGGAGCTCCTACGAGCAGTACTTC	CAIASWGSSYEQYF
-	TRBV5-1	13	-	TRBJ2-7	TGCGCCAGCAGCTTGGTGGGGGCGCTAGAGCAGTACTTC	CASSLVGALEQYF
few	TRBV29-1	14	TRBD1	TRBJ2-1	TGCAGCGTTGAAGAGATCTCGCTACAGGGGGCGACGTTCTTC	CSVEEISLQGATFF
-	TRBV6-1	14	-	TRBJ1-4	TGTGCCAGCAGCAGGACAGTAACTAATGAAAAACTGTTTTTT	CASSRTVTNEKLFF
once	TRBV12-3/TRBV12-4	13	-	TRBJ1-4	TGTGCCAGTATGGGATCCCCGAATGAAAAACTGTTTTTT	CASMGSPNEKLFF
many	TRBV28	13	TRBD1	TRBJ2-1	TGTGCCAGCAGTCGGACAGGCCACAATGAGCAGTTCTTC	CASSRTGHNEQFF
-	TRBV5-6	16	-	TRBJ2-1	TGTGCCAGCAGCTTGGCCGGAAGCGGGCCCTACAATGAGCAGTTCTTC	CASSLAGSGPYNEQFF
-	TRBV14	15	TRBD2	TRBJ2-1	TGTGCCAGCAGCTCTGGACTAGCGGACTCCAATGAGCAGTTCTTC	CASSSGLADSNEQFF
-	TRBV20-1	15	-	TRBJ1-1	TGCAGTGCTAGAGTCCAGGGAGATGACTACACTGAAGCTTTCTTT	CSARVQGDDYTEAFF
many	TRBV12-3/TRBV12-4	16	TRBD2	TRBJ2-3	TGTGCCAGCAGTTACGGACTAGCGCAATTCACAGATACGCAGTATTTT	CASSYGLAQFTDTQYF
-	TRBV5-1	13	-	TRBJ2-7	TGCGCCAGCAGCTTTAGTCGAGACGTCGAGCAGTACTTC	CASSFSRDVEQYF
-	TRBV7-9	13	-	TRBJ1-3	TGTGCCAGCAGCTTAGCTGGGAGAAACACCATATATTTT	CASSLAGRNTIYF
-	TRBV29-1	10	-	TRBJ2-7	TGCAGCGTTGAAGATCCCGAGCAGTACTTC	CSVEDPEQYF
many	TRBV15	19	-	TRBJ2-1	TGTGCCACCAGCAGACCCAAGCGGGTTGGCGGAATCACCTACAATGAGCAGTTCTTC	CATSRPKRVGGITYNEQFF
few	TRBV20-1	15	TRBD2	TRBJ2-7	TGCAGTGCCATAAAGGGGACTAGCGGGAGCGACGAGCAGTACTTC	CSAIKGTSGSDEQYF
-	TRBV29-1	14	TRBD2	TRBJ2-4	TGCAGCGTCCCCGCGGGGGAGACCAAAAACATTCAGTACTTC	CSVPAGETKNIQYF
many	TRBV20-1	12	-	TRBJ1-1	TGCAGTGCTAGGGCAGGGGCGCTTGAAGCTTTCTTT	CSARAGALEAFF
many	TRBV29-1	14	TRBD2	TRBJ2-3	TGCAGCGGGCGGACTAGCGAAAGGTTAGATACGCAGTATTTT	CSGRTSERLDTQYF
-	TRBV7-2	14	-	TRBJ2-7	TGTGCCAGCAGCTTAAAGGGGGATTCCTACGAGCAGTACTTC	CASSLKGDSYEQYF
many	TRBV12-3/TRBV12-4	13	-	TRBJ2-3	TGTGCCAGCAGTTTTGGCGGCCCAGATACGCAGTATTTT	CASSFGGPDTQYF
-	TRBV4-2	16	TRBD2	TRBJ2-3	TGTGCCAGCAGCCCAGGTGGGGAGGGACGCACAGATACGCAGTATTTT	CASSPGGEGRTDTQYF
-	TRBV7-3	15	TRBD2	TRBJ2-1	TGTGCCAGCAGCTTAACAGCGGGAGTAGAAAATGAGCAGTTCTTC	CASSLTAGVENEQFF
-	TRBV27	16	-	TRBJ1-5	TGTGCCAGCAGTTTATATCCGGGGGGGAGCAATCAGCCCCAGCATTTT	CASSLYPGGSNQPQHF
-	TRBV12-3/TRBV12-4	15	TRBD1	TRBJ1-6	TGTGCCAGCAGTCCCTCCGGGACAGCAAATTCACCCCTCCACTTT	CASSPSGTANSPLHF
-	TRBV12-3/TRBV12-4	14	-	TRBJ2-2	TGTGCCAGCAGTGGGACGCCAGGAGGGGGGGAGCTGTTTTTT	CASSGTPGGGELFF
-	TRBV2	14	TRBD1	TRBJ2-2	TGTGCCAGCAAAAGACAGGGGAACACCGGGGAGCTGTTTTTT	CASKRQGNTGELFF
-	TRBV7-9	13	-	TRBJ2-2	TGTGCCAGCAGCATCCACGACAGCGGGGAGCTGTTTTTT	CASSIHDSGELFF
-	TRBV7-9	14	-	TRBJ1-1	TGTGCCAGCAGGTTTGAGGGAAAGGACACTGAAGCTTTCTTT	CASRFEGKDTEAFF
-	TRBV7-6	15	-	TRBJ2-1	TGTGCCAGCAGCGACCGGGACGATTCTGGTGATGAGCAGTTCTTC	CASSDRDDSGDEQFF
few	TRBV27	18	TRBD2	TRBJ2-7	TGTGCCAGCAGTTTAACCGTGGGACTAGCGGGAGGAACCTACGAGCAGTACTTC	CASSLTVGLAGGTYEQYF
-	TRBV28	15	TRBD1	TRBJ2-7	TGTGCCAGCAGTTTACGAGGGGACAGGGGCGACGAGCAGTACTTC	CASSLRGDRGDEQYF
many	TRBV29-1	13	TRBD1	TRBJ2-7	TGCAGCGTTGGTTCGGGACAGAACTACGAGCAGTACTTC	CSVGSGQNYEQYF
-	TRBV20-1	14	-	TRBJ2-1	TGCAGTGCTAGATGGGGGGCGGCATACAATGAGCAGTTCTTC	CSARWGAAYNEQFF